The 12 T cell receptor beta chains listed next were all sequenced from one sample in a study of CXCR3-negative and CXCR3-positive naive CD8 T cells. The authors made the TRB cDNA libraries by 5' RACE using UMI labels. One entry per CDR3 protein, without DNA, is what TCRdb gives after re-calling the 5' RACE reads. The sample spans 90,000 to 100,000 distinct CDR3 sequences; the ten largest clones claim around 1.7%. The sequencing input was naive CXCR3- CD8+ T cells from blood. Subset meaning: CD45RO-CCR7+CD27+CD95- naive CD8+ T cells lacking CXCR3 (TNR3-). The receptors here all came from a human donor in good health. Some clones in this sample may be carry-over from other donors' samples.

The chain uses TRBV4-2 and TRBJ2-1; as DNA is missing, the TRBD1 call by TCRdb cannot be tested. The CDR3 totals 16 residues. Germline CDR1 LGHNA, CDR2 YNFKEQ. The CDR3 here is CASSPQFGQEYNEQFF.

The V gene is TRBV28, the J gene TRBJ2-3; the D call of TRBD1 rests on TCRdb alone, since no DNA is present to check it. The CDR3 loop spans 17 amino acids. The germline V gene encodes CDR1 MDHEN and CDR2 SYDVKM. CDR3 amino acids: CASSHRGQPLGTDTQYF.

The genes are TRBV6-2 or TRBV6-3 and TRBJ2-1; the TCRdb call, TRBD1, lacks DNA for checking. CDR3 length equals 16 residues. In germline, CDR1 is MNHEY, CDR2 SVGEGT. The CDR3 sequence: CASSPRADSAYNEQFF.

The genes are TRBV2 and TRBJ2-1; TCRdb picks TRBD1, but there is no DNA to check that call. The CDR3 runs to 16 residues. Germline assignment: CDR1 SNHLY and CDR2 FYNNEI. CDR3 in amino acids: CASNGGGRASYNEQFF.

This chain connects TRBV7-2 to TRBJ2-2. The CDR3 is 13 residues long. Germline assignment: CDR1 SGHTA and CDR2 FQGNSA. The CDR3 loop is CASSLIQAGELFF.

The chain combines TRBV29-1 with TRBJ2-7. Germline values: CDR1 SQVTM, CDR2 ANQGSEA. CDR3 length equals 12 residues. The CDR3: CSVETLDDEQYF.

CDR3 amino acids: CASSLRADSYNEQFF. The chain recombines TRBV5-1 with TRBJ2-1; TCRdb lists TRBD2, though no DNA is available to test this call. The CDR3 length is 15 residues. Germline values: CDR1 SGHRS, CDR2 YFSETQ.

V and J are TRBV25-1 and TRBJ1-1; TCRdb returns TRBD1, unconfirmable since there is no DNA. The CDR3 has 13 residues. The germline gives CDR1 MGHDK, CDR2 SYGVNS. The CDR3 reads CASYQGANTEAFF.

This chain joins TRBV11-3 and TRBJ1-1. Germline CDR1 is SGHNT and CDR2 is YENEEA. This CDR3 spans 16 amino acids. CDR3 protein: CASSSRLGGANTEAFF. Based on the CDR3 plus reference TRBV11-3 and TRBJ1-1, the full variable domain is EAGVVQSPRYKIIEKKQPVAFWCNPISGHNTLYWYLQNLGQGPELLIRYENEEAVDDSQLPKDRFSAERLKGVDSTLKIQPAELGDSAVYLCASSSRLGGANTEAFFGQGTRLTVV.

The J gene is TRBJ2-5, the V gene TRBV29-1; checking the TCRdb D call of TRBD1 is not possible without DNA. Germline CDR1 reads SQVTM; CDR2 reads ANQGSEA. The CDR3 contains 13 residues. Here the CDR3 reads CSVEKGGHETQYF.

The genes are TRBV25-1 and TRBJ2-2; TCRdb proposes TRBD1, but this gene call is untestable without DNA. Per the germline V gene, CDR1 is MGHDK and CDR2 is SYGVNS. This CDR3 is built from 15 residues. Here the CDR3 reads CASSHTPGQTGELFF.

The J gene is TRBJ1-1, the V gene TRBV29-1. Per the germline V gene, CDR1 is SQVTM and CDR2 is ANQGSEA. The CDR3 has 11 residues. Here the CDR3 reads CSVDIYTEAFF. The whole variable domain, filled in from reference TRBV29-1 and TRBJ1-1, reads SAVISQKPSRDICQRGTSLTIQCQVDSQVTMMFWYRQQPGQSLTLIATANQGSEATYESGFVIDKFPISRPNLTFSTLTVSNMSPEDSSIYLCSVDIYTEAFFGQGTRLTVV.